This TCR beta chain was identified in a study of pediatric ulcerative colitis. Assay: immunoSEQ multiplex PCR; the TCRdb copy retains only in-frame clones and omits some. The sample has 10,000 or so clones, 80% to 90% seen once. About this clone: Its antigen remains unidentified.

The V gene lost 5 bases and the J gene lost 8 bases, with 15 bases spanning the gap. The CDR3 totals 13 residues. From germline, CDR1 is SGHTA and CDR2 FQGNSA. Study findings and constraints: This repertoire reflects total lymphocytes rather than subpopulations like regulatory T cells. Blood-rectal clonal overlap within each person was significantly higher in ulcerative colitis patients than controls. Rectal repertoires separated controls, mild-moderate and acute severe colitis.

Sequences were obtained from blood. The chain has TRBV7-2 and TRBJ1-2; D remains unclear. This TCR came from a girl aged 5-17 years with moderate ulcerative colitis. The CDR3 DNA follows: TGTGCCAGCAGCCTCGACGCTGGATGGGGCTACACCTTC. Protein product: CASSLDAGWGYTF.